This T cell receptor (beta chain) was observed in a study of CXCR3-negative and CXCR3-positive naive CD8 T cells. Study-level background: TRB reads totalled about 150 million, about 1.5 +/- 0.3 million per library.

The sorter processed each CD8+ T cell subset in triplicate at some 300,000 cells apiece. The authors prepared UMI-labeled TRB cDNA libraries by 5' RACE. Each CDR3 protein gets one entry in TCRdb, which reprocessed the 5' RACE reads and gives no DNA. This sample's clone table lists 70,000 to 95,000 distinct CDR3 sequences. Looked up from germline, CDR1 is MDHEN and CDR2 is SYDVKM. The CDR3 has 14 amino acids. The source material was naive CXCR3- CD8+ T cells from blood. Subset: CD45RO-CCR7+CD27+CD95- naive CD8+ T cells lacking CXCR3 (TNR3-). The chain couples TRBV28 to TRBJ2-7; lacking DNA, the TRBD1 call made by TCRdb goes unchecked. This TCR was sampled from a human donor in good health. Some clones in this sample may be carry-over from other donors' samples. The CDR3 loop is CASSFPGQPYEQYF.